The table lists the clone carrying this TCR beta chain with many counts. This sample was included in a study of T cells in Graves' hyperthyroidism and ophthalmopathy. RNA transcripts were the template for amplifying TCR beta CDR3 regions. The primer set for the first-round RT-PCR of the TCR CDR3 was HTBI. One entry per CDR3 protein, called by TCRdb with MiXCR from the multiplex PCR reads. The table records around 350,000 distinct CDR3 sequences, 15% to 20% of them present only once. Germline assignment: CDR1 SNHLY and CDR2 FYNNEI. The germline V and J ends were trimmed by 6 bases and 3 bases, with 14 bases remaining between them. The CDR3 loop spans 14 amino acids. Any patient presenting with uncontrolled infection, other autoimmune disease, pregnancy or lactation was left out.

The sequenced material came from blood. This sequence joins TRBV2 and TRBJ1-2; D remains ambiguous. This sequence was found in a woman under 30 with Graves' hyperthyroidism. CDR3 in amino acids: CASSGYVMDYGYTF. CDR3 nucleotide sequence: TGTGCCAGCAGCGGGTATGTCATGGACTATGGCTACACCTTC.